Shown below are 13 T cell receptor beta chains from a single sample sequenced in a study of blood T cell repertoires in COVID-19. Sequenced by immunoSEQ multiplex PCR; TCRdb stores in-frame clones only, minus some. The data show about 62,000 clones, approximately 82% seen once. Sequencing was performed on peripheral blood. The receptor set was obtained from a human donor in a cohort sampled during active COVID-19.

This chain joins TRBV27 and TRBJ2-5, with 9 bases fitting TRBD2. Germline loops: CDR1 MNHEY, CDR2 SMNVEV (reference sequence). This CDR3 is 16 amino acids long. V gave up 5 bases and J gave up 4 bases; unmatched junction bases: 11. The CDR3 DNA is TGTGCCAGCAGTCCCTCCCGCGGGGGGGCTCCAGAGACCCAGTACTTC. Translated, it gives CASSPSRGGAPETQYF.

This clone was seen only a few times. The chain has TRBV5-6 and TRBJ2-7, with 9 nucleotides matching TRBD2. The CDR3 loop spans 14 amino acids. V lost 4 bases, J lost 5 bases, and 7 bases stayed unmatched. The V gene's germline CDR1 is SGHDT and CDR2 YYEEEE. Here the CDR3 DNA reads TGTGCCAGCAGCCACGCGGGGGGGATGGACGAGCAGTACTTC. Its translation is CASSHAGGMDEQYF. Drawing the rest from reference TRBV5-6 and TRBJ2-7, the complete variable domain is DAGVTQSPTHLIKTRGQQVTLRCSPKSGHDTVSWYQQALGQGPQFIFQYYEEEERQRGNFPDRFSGHQFPNYSSELNVNALLLGDSALYLCASSHAGGMDEQYFGPGTRLTVT.

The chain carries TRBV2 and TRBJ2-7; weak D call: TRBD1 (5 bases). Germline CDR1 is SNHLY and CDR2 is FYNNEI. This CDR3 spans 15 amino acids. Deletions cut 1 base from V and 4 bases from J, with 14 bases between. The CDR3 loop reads CASSEGRGSPYEQYF. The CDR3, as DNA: TGTGCCAGCAGTGAAGGTAGGGGCAGCCCTTACGAGCAGTACTTC.

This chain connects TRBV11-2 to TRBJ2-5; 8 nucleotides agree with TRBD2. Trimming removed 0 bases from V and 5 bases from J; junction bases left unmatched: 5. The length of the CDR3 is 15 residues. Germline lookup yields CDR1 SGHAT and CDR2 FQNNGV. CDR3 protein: CASSLDPGGMETQYF. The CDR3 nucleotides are TGTGCCAGCAGCTTAGATCCGGGGGGGATGGAGACCCAGTACTTC.

CDR3 sequence: CAWTGGQIQYF. CDR3 DNA sequence: TGTGCCTGGACTGGGGGACAGATTCAGTACTTC. The chain recombines TRBV30 with TRBJ2-4, with TRBD1 matching over 7 bases. Germline CDR1 and CDR2: GTSNPN and SVGIG (reference sequence). With 4 bases clipped from V and 10 bases from J, the junction kept 4 bases outside the gene matches. The CDR3 is 11 residues long.

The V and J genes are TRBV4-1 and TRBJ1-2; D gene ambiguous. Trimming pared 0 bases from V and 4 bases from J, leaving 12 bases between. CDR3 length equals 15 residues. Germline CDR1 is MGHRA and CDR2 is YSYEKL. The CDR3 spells CASSQDSISAYGYTF. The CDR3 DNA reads TGCGCCAGCAGCCAAGATAGCATTAGCGCCTATGGCTACACCTTC.

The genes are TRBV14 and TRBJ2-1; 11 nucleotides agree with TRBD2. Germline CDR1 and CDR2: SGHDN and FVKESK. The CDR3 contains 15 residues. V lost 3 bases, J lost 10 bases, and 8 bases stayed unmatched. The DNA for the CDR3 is TGTGCCAGCAGCCATGGTCTAGCGGGAGGCGGCGAGCAGTTCTTC. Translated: CASSHGLAGGGEQFF.

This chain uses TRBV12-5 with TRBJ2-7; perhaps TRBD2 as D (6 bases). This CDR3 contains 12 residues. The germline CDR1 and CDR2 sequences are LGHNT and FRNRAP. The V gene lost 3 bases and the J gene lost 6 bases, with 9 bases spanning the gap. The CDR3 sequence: CASGFLGGEQYF. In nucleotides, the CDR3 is TGTGCTAGTGGTTTTTTGGGGGGCGAGCAGTACTTC.

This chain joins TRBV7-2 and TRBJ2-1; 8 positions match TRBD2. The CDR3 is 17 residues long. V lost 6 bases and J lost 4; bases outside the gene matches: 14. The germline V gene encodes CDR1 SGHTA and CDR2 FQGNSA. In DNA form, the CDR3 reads TGTGCCAGCAGGCCTCTCCCCGGGCGGGGGGCTTACAATGAGCAGTTCTTC. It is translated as CASRPLPGRGAYNEQFF. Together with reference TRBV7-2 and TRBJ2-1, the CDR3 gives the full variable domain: GAGVSQSPSNKVTEKGKDVELRCDPISGHTALYWYRQSLGQGLEFLIYFQGNSAPDKSGLPSDRFSAERTGGSVSTLTIQRTQQEDSAVYLCASRPLPGRGAYNEQFFGPGTRLTVL.

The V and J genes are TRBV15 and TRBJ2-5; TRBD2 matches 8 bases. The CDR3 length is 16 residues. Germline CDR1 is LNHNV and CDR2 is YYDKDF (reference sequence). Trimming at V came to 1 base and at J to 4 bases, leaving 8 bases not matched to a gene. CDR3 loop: CATSRGNGRAIETQYF. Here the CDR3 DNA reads TGTGCCACCAGCAGAGGTAACGGGAGGGCCATAGAGACCCAGTACTTC.

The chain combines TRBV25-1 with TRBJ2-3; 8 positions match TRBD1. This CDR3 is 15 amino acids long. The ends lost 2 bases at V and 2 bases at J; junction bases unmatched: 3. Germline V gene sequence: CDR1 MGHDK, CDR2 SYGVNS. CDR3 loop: CASSEGQGFTDTQYF. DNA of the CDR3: TGTGCCAGCAGTGAAGGACAGGGCTTCACAGATACGCAGTATTTT. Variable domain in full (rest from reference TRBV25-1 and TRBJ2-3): EADIYQTPRYLVIGTGKKITLECSQTMGHDKMYWYQQDPGMELHLIHYSYGVNSTEKGDLSSESTVSRIRTEHFPLTLESARPSHTSQYLCASSEGQGFTDTQYFGPGTRLTVL.

The CDR3 DNA is TGTGCCAGCATCACTCCCCCCGGACTTCCGGATGAGCAGTTCTTC. This codes for CASITPPGLPDEQFF. This sequence joins TRBV7-9 and TRBJ2-1; D might be TRBD2 (5 bases). This CDR3 has 15 residues. Germline V gene data show CDR1 as SEHNR and CDR2 as FQNEAQ (reference sequence). Trimming stripped 7 bases from V and 8 bases from J, with 21 bases between.

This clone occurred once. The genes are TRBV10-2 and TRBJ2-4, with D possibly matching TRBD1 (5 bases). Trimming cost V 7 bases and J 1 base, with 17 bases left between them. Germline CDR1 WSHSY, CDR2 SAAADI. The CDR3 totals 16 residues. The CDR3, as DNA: TGCGCCAGCACCTCCTGGGGCCGTGAGGCCAAAAACATTCAGTACTTC. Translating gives CASTSWGREAKNIQYF.